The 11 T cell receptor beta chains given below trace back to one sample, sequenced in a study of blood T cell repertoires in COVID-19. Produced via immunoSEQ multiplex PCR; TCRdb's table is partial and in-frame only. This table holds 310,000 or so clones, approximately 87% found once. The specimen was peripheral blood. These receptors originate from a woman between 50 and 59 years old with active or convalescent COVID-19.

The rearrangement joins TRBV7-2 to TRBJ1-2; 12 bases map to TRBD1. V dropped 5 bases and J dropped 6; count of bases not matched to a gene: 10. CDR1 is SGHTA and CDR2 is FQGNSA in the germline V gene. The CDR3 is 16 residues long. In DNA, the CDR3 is TGTGCCAGCAGCACCCGCCCGGGACAGGGGGCGAATGGCTACACCTTC. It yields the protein CASSTRPGQGANGYTF. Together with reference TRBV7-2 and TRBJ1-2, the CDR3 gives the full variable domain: GAGVSQSPSNKVTEKGKDVELRCDPISGHTALYWYRQSLGQGLEFLIYFQGNSAPDKSGLPSDRFSAERTGGSVSTLTIQRTQQEDSAVYLCASSTRPGQGANGYTFGSGTRLTVV.

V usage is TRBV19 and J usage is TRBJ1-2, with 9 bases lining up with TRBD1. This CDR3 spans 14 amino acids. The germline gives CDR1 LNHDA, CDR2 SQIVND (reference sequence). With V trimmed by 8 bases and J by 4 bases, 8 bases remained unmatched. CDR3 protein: CASCDRGGSYGYTF. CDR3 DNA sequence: TGTGCCAGTTGTGACAGGGGGGGGAGCTATGGCTACACCTTC.

CDR3 sequence (DNA): TGTGCCAGCAGCTTATCGGGTGCCACTACAGATACGCAGTATTTT. This codes for CASSLSGATTDTQYF. The chain combines TRBV7-2 with TRBJ2-3; D remains ambiguous. CDR1 and CDR2 from the germline V gene are SGHTA and FQGNSA. The CDR3 runs to 15 residues. V was pared by 2 bases and J by 3 bases, with 12 bases between.

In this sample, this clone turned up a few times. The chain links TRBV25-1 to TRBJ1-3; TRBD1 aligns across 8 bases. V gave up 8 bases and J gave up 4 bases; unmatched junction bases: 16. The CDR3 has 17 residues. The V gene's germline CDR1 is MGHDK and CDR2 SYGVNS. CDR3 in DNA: TGTGCCAGCCAAGGGGTGGTTCAGGGGGCGAGCGGAAACACCATATATTTT. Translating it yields CASQGVVQGASGNTIYF.

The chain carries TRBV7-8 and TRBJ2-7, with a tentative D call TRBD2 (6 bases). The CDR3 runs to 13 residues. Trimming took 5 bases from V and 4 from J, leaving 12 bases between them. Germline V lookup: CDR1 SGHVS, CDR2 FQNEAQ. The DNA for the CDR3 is TGTGCCAGCAGCGGAAGGAGGGCATACGAGCAGTACTTC. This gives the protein CASSGRRAYEQYF.

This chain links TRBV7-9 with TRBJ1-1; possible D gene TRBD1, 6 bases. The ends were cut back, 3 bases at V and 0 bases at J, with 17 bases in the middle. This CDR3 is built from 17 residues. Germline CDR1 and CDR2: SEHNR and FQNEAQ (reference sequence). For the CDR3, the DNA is TGTGCCAGCAGCTTTACCTACTCGGGACAAATGAACACTGAAGCTTTCTTT. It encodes CASSFTYSGQMNTEAFF.

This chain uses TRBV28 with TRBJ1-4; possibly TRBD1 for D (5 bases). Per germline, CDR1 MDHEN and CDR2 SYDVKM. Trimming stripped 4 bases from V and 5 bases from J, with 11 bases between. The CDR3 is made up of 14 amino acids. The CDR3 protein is CASSSRQTNEKLFF. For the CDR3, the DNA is TGTGCCAGCAGTTCGAGACAGACAAATGAAAAACTGTTTTTT.

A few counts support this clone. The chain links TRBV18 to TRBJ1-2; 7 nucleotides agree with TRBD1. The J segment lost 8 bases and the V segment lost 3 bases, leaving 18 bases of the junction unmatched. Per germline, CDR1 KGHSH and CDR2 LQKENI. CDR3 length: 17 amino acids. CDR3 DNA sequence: TGTGCCAGCTCACCCACGGGACAGCCGAGGAGGAGTTGGGGCTACACCTTC. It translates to CASSPTGQPRRSWGYTF.

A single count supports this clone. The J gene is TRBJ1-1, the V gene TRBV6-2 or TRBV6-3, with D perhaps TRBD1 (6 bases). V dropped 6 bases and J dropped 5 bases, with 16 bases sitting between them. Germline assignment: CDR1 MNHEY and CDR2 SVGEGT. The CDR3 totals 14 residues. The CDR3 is CASSRTEGRTEAFF. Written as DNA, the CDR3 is TGTGCCAGCAGCAGGACAGAAGGTAGGACTGAAGCTTTCTTT.

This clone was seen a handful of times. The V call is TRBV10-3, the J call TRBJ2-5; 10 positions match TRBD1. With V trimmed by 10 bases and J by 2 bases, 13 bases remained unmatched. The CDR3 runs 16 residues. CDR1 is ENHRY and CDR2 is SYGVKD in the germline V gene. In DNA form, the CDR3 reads TGTGCCACAGGGACAGGGGCTTCGACGTTACAAGAGACCCAGTACTTC. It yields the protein CATGTGASTLQETQYF.

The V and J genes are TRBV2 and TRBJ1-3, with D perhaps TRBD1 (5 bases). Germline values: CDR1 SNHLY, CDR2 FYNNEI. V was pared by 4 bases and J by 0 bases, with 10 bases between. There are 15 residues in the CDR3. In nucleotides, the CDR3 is TGTGCCAGCAGTGGAGACAGTTTCTCTGGAAACACCATATATTTT. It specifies CASSGDSFSGNTIYF.